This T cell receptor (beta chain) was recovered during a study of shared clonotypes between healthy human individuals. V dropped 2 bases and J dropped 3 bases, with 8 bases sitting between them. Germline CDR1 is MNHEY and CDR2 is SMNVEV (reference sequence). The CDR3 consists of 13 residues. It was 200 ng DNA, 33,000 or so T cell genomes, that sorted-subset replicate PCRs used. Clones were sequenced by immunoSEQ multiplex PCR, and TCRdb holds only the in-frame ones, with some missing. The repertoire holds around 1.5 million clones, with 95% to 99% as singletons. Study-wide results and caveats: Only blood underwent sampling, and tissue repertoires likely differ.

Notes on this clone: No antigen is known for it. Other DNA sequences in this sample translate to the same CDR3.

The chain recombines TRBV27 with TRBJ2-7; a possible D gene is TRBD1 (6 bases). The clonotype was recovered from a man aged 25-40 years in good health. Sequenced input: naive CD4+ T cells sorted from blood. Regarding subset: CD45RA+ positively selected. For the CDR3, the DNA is TGTGCCAGCAGTTTAGGGGGCGGCTACGAGCAGTACTTC. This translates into CASSLGGGYEQYF.